This T cell receptor beta chain stems from a study of blood T cell repertoires in COVID-19 (dated by TCRdb to the early 2020s). With respect to the entire study: Samples from collaborators originated in the United States, Italy and Spain and spanned both the acute and convalescent phases of COVID-19. The material from the prospective study consisted of cDNA or gDNA derived from T cells, B-cell-depleted T cells, or PBMCs. Subjects who had been exposed to COVID-19, were actively infected with it, or had recovered from it provided the deeply sampled blood TCRbeta repertoires that made up the dataset. The repertoires were made available in a free public database intended to serve as a resource for research on the immune response to SARS-CoV-2. Samples were obtained from the ongoing ImmuneRACE study (first 160 participants) and from 1,254 subjects provided by 6 global collaborators. Nearly every sample came with metadata listing a de-identified subject ID, COVID-19 status, age in years and sex. Where HLA class I and class II types were available, the types were taken from metadata supplied by the sample provider, not from assay-based typing. The paper's findings and limits, for the study overall: Clinical and demographic metadata were provided uncurated, with the amount varying by source and participant.

TCRbeta CDR3 regions were amplified from genomic DNA using the immunoSEQ Assay, a bias-controlled multiplex PCR. In the authors' own workflow: The number of nucleated cells in each sample was estimated from the amplification of reference gene primers within the assay. To quantify the absolute abundance of each unique TCRbeta CDR3 rearrangement, sequence reads were collapsed and filtered. For each sample, productive Simpson clonality was calculated as the square root of Simpson's diversity index over productive rearrangements. This immuneACCESS table, as held by TCRdb, lists in-frame sequences with V and J called but not all clones. Of the missing ones, under half trace to an unresolved V gene in checked studies; the others have no known cause. V, J and clone size reflect that table, while D and trimming were determined from the DNA. Present in this sample are a few hundred thousand clones, 88% of which were seen just once. The ten top clones hold approximately 4.3% of the sample.

As for this clone: There is no known antigen for this receptor. No per-base quality is available; no much larger clone lies one base away.

A second Seattle source provided samples from volunteer blood donors who had recovered from COVID-19. The collaborating institutions used their own protocols to collect whole blood in K2EDTA tubes. For TCRbeta analysis, collaborators shipped samples as frozen whole blood, isolated PBMCs, or DNA extracted from either of those sample types. Material: peripheral blood. This clonotype originated in a man aged 55 to 70 who had recovered from COVID-19.

DNA sequence: TGCGCCAGCAGCTTGCCGGAGATCTCTGTCGAGCAGTACTTC. The resulting protein is CASSLPEISVEQYF. The chain was built from TRBV5-1 and TRBJ2-7, with an unclear D gene assignment. The CDR3 runs 14 amino acids, cysteine and phenylalanine included. Kept here is only the CDR3 DNA, which spans 42 bases and is read in frame from base 1. CDR1 and CDR2 (SGHRS, YFSETQ) derive from the germline V gene. V is reduced by 1 base and J by 6 bases, leaving a spacing of 14 bases between them.